This record looks at one T cell receptor beta chain sequence and its context. Its antigen is unknown. The CDR3 sequence is 16 residues long. Germline V gene data show CDR1 as WNHNN and CDR2 as SYGVQD (reference sequence). V lost 2 bases and J lost 0, with 10 bases in between. Assay used: immunoSEQ multiplex PCR; TCRdb lists only in-frame clones, some missing. The sample lists more than 70,000 clones; around 96% were seen once. Obtained as resections during corrective heart surgery, the thymus tissue was then studied. Donors were healthy Finnish babies undergoing corrective operations for congenital heart defects. This sample was taken from a study of human thymus T cells. Study observations and caveats: Related research described strongly overlapping thymic repertoires in unrelated people.

The rearrangement joins TRBV10-1 to TRBJ1-4; D is unresolved. Sequences were obtained from thymus tissue. The receptor was derived from a boy under two years old with a congenital heart defect but otherwise immunologically healthy. The CDR3 spells CASSEEQNATNEKLFF. The CDR3 nucleotides read TGCGCCAGCAGTGAGGAACAGAATGCAACTAATGAAAAACTGTTTTTT.